This TCR beta chain was observed in a study of identical twins. Only healthy Caucasians were included as donors. This clonotype appeared a few times. Its antigen is not known. General study results and limits: Beta clonotypes that were abundant in cord blood contained fewer insertions, a pattern absent from memory repertoires. Monozygotic twins shared more out-of-frame TCR alpha than recombination models predicted.

This CDR3 has 16 residues. Germline lookup yields CDR1 DFQATT and CDR2 SNEGSKA (reference sequence). Trimming removed 4 bases from V and 5 bases from J; junction bases left unmatched: 13. Template switching created a universal primer site, and the cDNA included unique molecular identifiers. MiXCR, run by TCRdb on the 5' RACE reads, gives a single entry per CDR3 protein. The sample contains about 720,000 distinct CDR3 sequences, less than 10% of which appear only once. The same data also went into a second study, on yellow fever vaccine responses in identical twins.

Specimen: PBMCs. The receptor's source is a woman aged 18-35 years in good health. The chain links TRBV20-1 to TRBJ2-3; 9 bases map to TRBD2. DNA for the CDR3: TGCAGTGCTACAACTCGTAGCGGGGGACGGATAGATACGCAGTATTTT. It codes for CSATTRSGGRIDTQYF.